The 7 T cell receptor beta chains reported below all come from one sample, sequenced in a study of blood T cell repertoires in COVID-19 (dated by TCRdb to the early 2020s). The method behind the library was the immunoSEQ multiplex PCR assay. Imported from immuneACCESS, the table was reduced by TCRdb to in-frame sequences with V and J called. These copies leave out some clones; in studies compared against another copy, an unresolved V gene accounts for under half, and the cause of the remainder is not known. This sample has 150,000 or so clones in its table, and 92% of those were observed once. The ten largest clones add up to about 4.8% of the sample. Input material: peripheral blood. These receptors were collected from a man younger than 40 with COVID-19, enrolled during active disease.

The genes are TRBV29-1 and TRBJ2-7, with D unresolved. Trimming shortened V by 4 bases and J by 2 bases, and 9 bases separated the two germline ends. The CDR3 length is 12 residues. Germline lookup yields CDR1 SQVTM and CDR2 ANQGSEA. The CDR3 protein is CSVGLTTYEQYF. The CDR3 DNA sequence: TGCAGCGTTGGCCTGACAACCTACGAGCAGTACTTC.

V gene TRBV7-8 combines with J gene TRBJ1-2; D may be TRBD1 (5 bases). Germline V gene sequence: CDR1 SGHVS, CDR2 FQNEAQ. The length of the CDR3 is 13 residues. The V end lost 5 bases, the J end lost 3 bases, and 10 bases lay between the germline ends. The CDR3 loop is CASSLGGDYGYTF. The CDR3 coding sequence is TGTGCCAGCAGCCTTGGGGGGGACTATGGCTACACCTTC.

The V call is TRBV18, the J call TRBJ1-2; 7 bases match TRBD1. There are 15 residues in the CDR3. V was pared by 6 bases and J by 4 bases, with 11 bases of the junction left unmatched. The germline gives CDR1 KGHSH, CDR2 LQKENI. CDR3 sequence: CASSGTEIIGYGYTF. CDR3 sequence (DNA): TGTGCCAGCTCGGGGACAGAGATTATAGGCTATGGCTACACCTTC.

The chain links TRBV4-1 to TRBJ2-5; 8 bases fit TRBD2. The CDR3 has 16 residues. From germline, CDR1 is MGHRA and CDR2 YSYEKL. The V segment lost 0 bases and the J segment 5 bases; nucleotides outside the gene matches: 8. DNA for the CDR3: TGCGCCAGCAGCCAAGATAGCGGGACACCTTGGGAGACCCAGTACTTC. Translated: CASSQDSGTPWETQYF.

This clone was observed once. The chain links TRBV4-1 to TRBJ2-7, with 7 bases aligning to TRBD1. The CDR3 loop spans 18 amino acids. V was clipped by 0 bases and J by 3 bases; unmatched bases: 14. Per the germline V gene, CDR1 is MGHRA and CDR2 is YSYEKL. The CDR3 DNA sequence: TGCGCCAGCAGCCAAGATCAGGGGGAGACCATGGGGAACTACGAGCAGTACTTC. It is translated as CASSQDQGETMGNYEQYF.

The CDR3 bases are TGTGGATCGGTCAGTACACTAGCGGGAGTTGTGGACGAGCAGTACTTC. Encoded protein: CGSVSTLAGVVDEQYF. This chain joins TRBV28 and TRBJ2-7; 11 positions match TRBD2. Germline V CDR1 and CDR2: MDHEN, SYDVKM. This CDR3 has 16 residues. The full variable domain, completed using reference TRBV28 and TRBJ2-7, is DVKVTQSSRYLVKRTGEKVFLECVQDMDHENMFWYRQDPGLGLRLIYFSYDVKMKEKGDIPEGYSVSREKKERFSLILESASTNQTSMYLCGSVSTLAGVVDEQYFGPGTRLTVT.

This clone turned up a few times. The rearrangement joins TRBV5-1 to TRBJ2-1; D is uncertain. Germline V CDR1 and CDR2: SGHRS, YFSETQ. Trimming left V 3 bases short and J 6 bases short, with 19 bases between. The CDR3 is 16 residues long. CDR3: CASSSIRDTTGNEQFF. CDR3 in DNA: TGCGCCAGCAGCTCCATCCGTGATACTACGGGCAATGAGCAGTTCTTC.